These 19 T cell receptor beta chains were all obtained from the same sample, sequenced in a study of vaccination and CD4 T cells after COVID-19. Their cognate antigens are unknown. Indicated treatment: roughly 11-day PBMC culture with coronavirus spike peptide pools or control peptides (ViraFEST assay). Sequenced with the Oncomine TCR Beta short-read assay was DNA taken from cultured CD4+ T cells. In TCRdb, the PCR reads were re-called with MiXCR into one record per CDR3 protein. The sample consists of about 20,000 distinct CDR3 sequences, roughly 70% of them appearing once. The specimen was CD4+ T cells from blood, cultured in vitro. The receptors come from a human donor who had recovered from COVID-19.

V and J are TRBV20-1 and TRBJ1-1, with D perhaps matching TRBD1 (6 bases). V was trimmed by 6 bases and J by 5 bases, leaving 16 bases between them. There are 13 residues in the CDR3. Germline V gives CDR1 DFQATT, CDR2 SNEGSKA (reference sequence). The chain's CDR3 is CSAPDSGRTEAFF. CDR3 nucleotides: TGCAGTGCCCCGGACAGCGGGAGAACTGAAGCTTTCTTT.

V is TRBV6-9 and J is TRBJ1-5, with a possible D match to TRBD1 (6 bases). The CDR3 covers 17 residues. The germline V gene has CDR1 MNHGY and CDR2 SVAAGI. Deletions cut 2 bases from V and 7 bases from J, with 21 bases between. The CDR3 region is CASSYLVQGAVRQPQHF. In DNA, the CDR3 is TGTGCCAGCAGTTATCTGGTACAGGGAGCGGTGCGGCAGCCCCAGCATTTT.

This chain uses TRBV4-3 with TRBJ2-7; 8 nucleotides align to TRBD2. V shed 0 bases, J shed 6 bases, and the junction held 7 bases outside the gene matches. Per germline, CDR1 LGHNA and CDR2 YSLEER. The CDR3 is made up of 15 amino acids. The DNA of the CDR3 is TGCGCCAGCAGCCAAGATTCACGGGGGGGGCGCGAGCAGTACTTC. The encoded protein is CASSQDSRGGREQYF.

This clonotype was detected only once. The rearrangement uses TRBV10-1 and TRBJ1-2; D gene ambiguous. The CDR3 totals 17 residues. Trimming left V 2 bases short and J 5 bases short, with 21 bases between. CDR1 is WNHNN and CDR2 is SYGVQD in the germline V gene (reference sequence). The CDR3 protein is CASSEPVPLDSFYGYTF. CDR3 in DNA: TGCGCCAGCAGTGAGCCCGTACCTTTAGATTCTTTTTATGGCTACACCTTC.

V gene TRBV11-2 combines with J gene TRBJ2-7, with TRBD1 matching over 7 bases. Germline CDR1 and CDR2: SGHAT and FQNNGV. Losses at the gene ends were 4 bases for V and 2 bases for J; bases not matched to a gene: 11. The CDR3 sequence is 16 residues long. Written as DNA, the CDR3 is TGTGCCAGCAGCTCCCTCAGGGGGACGGTCCCCTACGAGCAGTACTTC. This sequence encodes CASSSLRGTVPYEQYF.

The CDR3 DNA reads as TGTGCCAGCAGCCTTCAACAGGGAGTCGGCTATGGCTACACCTTC. It is translated as CASSLQQGVGYGYTF. The chain uses TRBV5-4 and TRBJ1-2, with a weak D call TRBD1 (6 bases). V was trimmed by 4 bases and J by 4 bases, leaving 17 bases between them. The CDR3 sequence is 15 residues long. Germline CDR1 SGHNT, CDR2 YYREEE (reference sequence).

V is TRBV12-3 or TRBV12-4 and J is TRBJ1-1, with D unresolved. The CDR3 is made up of 14 amino acids. Deletions cut 7 bases from V and 0 bases from J, with 12 bases between. CDR3 in DNA: TGTGCCAGCACCTTATACGGGATGAACACTGAAGCTTTCTTT. It yields the protein CASTLYGMNTEAFF.

The V and J genes are TRBV11-2 and TRBJ1-2, with D perhaps TRBD1 (6 bases). Trimming stripped 0 bases from V and 7 bases from J, with 18 bases between. This CDR3 is 16 amino acids long. Germline lookup yields CDR1 SGHAT and CDR2 FQNNGV. CDR3 nucleotide sequence: TGTGCCAGCAGCTTAGATAATGCAGGGGTTTTTGGTGGCTACACCTTC. Amino acids: CASSLDNAGVFGGYTF.

The genes are TRBV7-6 and TRBJ1-1; a possible D gene is TRBD1 (5 bases). Germline V CDR1 and CDR2: SGHVS, FNYEAQ. The CDR3 runs to 14 residues. The ends were cut back, 4 bases at V and 4 bases at J, with 13 bases in the middle. CDR3 in DNA: TGTGCCAGCAGCTCGGACGGGGGGGGCACTGAAGCTTTCTTT. It is translated as CASSSDGGGTEAFF.

This clonotype was seen more than once but under ten times. V usage is TRBV5-4 and J usage is TRBJ1-2; tentative D call: TRBD1 (5 bases). Germline V gives CDR1 SGHNT, CDR2 YYREEE (reference sequence). The CDR3 contains 15 residues. The V gene lost 4 bases and the J gene lost 0 bases, with 13 bases spanning the gap. The CDR3 DNA reads as TGTGCCAGCAGCCCTACGACAGACACTAACTATGGCTACACCTTC. It is translated as CASSPTTDTNYGYTF.

The chain employs TRBV10-3 and TRBJ2-7; 7 bases are shared with TRBD2. V was pared by 4 bases and J by 2 bases, with 2 bases of the junction left unmatched. The CDR3 has 13 amino acids. The V gene's germline CDR1 is ENHRY and CDR2 SYGVKD. The CDR3 protein is CAISGGGPYEQYF. Written as DNA, the CDR3 is TGTGCCATCAGTGGGGGGGGTCCCTACGAGCAGTACTTC.

V gene TRBV15 combines with J gene TRBJ1-4, with a weak D call TRBD1 (6 bases). The V gene lost 2 bases and the J gene lost 8 bases, with 18 bases spanning the gap. Germline V gene data show CDR1 as LNHNV and CDR2 as YYDKDF (reference sequence). The CDR3 runs 16 residues. The CDR3 sequence is CATSRTSGRGGEKLFF. Here the CDR3 DNA reads TGTGCCACCAGCAGAACCTCGGGCAGGGGAGGGGAAAAACTGTTTTTT.

This clonotype was counted a single time. The chain has TRBV7-3 and TRBJ2-1, with 14 bases lining up with TRBD2. CDR3 size: 21 residues. The V segment lost 5 bases and the J segment 5 bases; nucleotides outside the gene matches: 20. In germline, CDR1 is SGHTA, CDR2 FQGTGA. Written as DNA, the CDR3 is TGTGCCAGCAGCACTACCCCTACCAGGACTAGCGGGAGGATCGGCGACAATGAGCAGTTCTTC. Protein sequence: CASSTTPTRTSGRIGDNEQFF. The full variable domain, with the rest looked up from reference TRBV7-3 and TRBJ2-1, is GAGVSQTPSNKVTEKGKYVELRCDPISGHTALYWYRQSLGQGPEFLIYFQGTGAADDSGLPNDRFFAVRPEGSVSTLKIQRTERGDSAVYLCASSTTPTRTSGRIGDNEQFFGPGTRLTVL.

CDR3 sequence reads: CASSRKGGETQYF. CDR3 sequence (DNA): TGTGCCAGCAGTCGGAAGGGGGGGGAGACCCAGTACTTC. The rearrangement joins TRBV6-1 to TRBJ2-5; a possible D gene is TRBD2 (7 bases). The V end lost 5 bases, the J end lost 5 bases, and 12 bases lay between the germline ends. CDR1 and CDR2 (germline): MNHNS, SASEGT. The CDR3 runs 13 residues.

The chain carries TRBV6-9 and TRBJ1-2, with 8 bases identical to TRBD1. CDR3 size: 15 residues. From germline, CDR1 is MNHGY and CDR2 SVAAGI. The J segment lost 7 bases and the V segment lost 2 bases, leaving 9 bases of the junction unmatched. The CDR3 protein is CASSYGAQGVGGYTF. Written as DNA, the CDR3 is TGTGCCAGCAGTTATGGGGCACAGGGGGTGGGTGGCTACACCTTC.

The CDR3 protein is CSARTDSYEQYF. The CDR3 DNA is TGCAGTGCTAGGACGGACAGCTACGAGCAGTACTTC. V usage is TRBV20-1 and J usage is TRBJ2-7, with a weak D call TRBD1 (6 bases). The V gene's germline CDR1 is DFQATT and CDR2 SNEGSKA (reference sequence). V was trimmed by 3 bases and J by 3 bases, leaving 9 bases between them. The CDR3 totals 12 residues.

The rearrangement links TRBV7-8 to TRBJ1-5; 7 nucleotides align to TRBD1. The CDR3 has 15 residues. Germline CDR1 and CDR2: SGHVS and FQNEAQ. V was clipped by 3 bases and J by 4 bases; unmatched bases: 6. The CDR3 reads CASSFRGQKNQPQHF. Written as DNA, the CDR3 is TGTGCCAGCAGCTTCCGGGGACAGAAAAATCAGCCCCAGCATTTT.

V is TRBV7-2 and J is TRBJ1-1, with D tentatively TRBD1 (5 bases). Germline V gene data show CDR1 as SGHTA and CDR2 as FQGNSA. The V end was cut by 0 bases, the J end by 8 bases, with 13 bases between. There are 14 residues in the CDR3. CDR3 nucleotide sequence: TGTGCCAGCAGCTTAGCGGCAGGGTACGGAGAAGCTTTCTTT. This gives the protein CASSLAAGYGEAFF.

In nucleotides, the CDR3 is TGTGCCTGGAGTTCCCAGGCTCACTATGGCTACACCTTC. It translates to CAWSSQAHYGYTF. V usage is TRBV30 and J usage is TRBJ1-2, with D uncertain. The germline V and J ends were trimmed by 2 bases and 3 bases, with 10 bases remaining between them. Germline CDR1 and CDR2: GTSNPN and SVGIG (reference sequence). The length of the CDR3 is 13 residues.